These 5 T cell receptor beta chains came from one sample sequenced in a study of blood T cell repertoires in COVID-19. Sequenced by immunoSEQ multiplex PCR; TCRdb stores in-frame clones only, minus some. The table lists roughly 230,000 clones, 80% to 85% of them singletons. Source material: peripheral blood. Receptors originate from a man aged 50 to 60 with active or convalescent COVID-19.

The J gene is TRBJ2-3, the V gene TRBV19; 9 positions match TRBD1. The V and J ends lost 4 bases and 0 bases, in that order; junction bases with no gene match: 8. The CDR3 sequence is 17 residues long. The germline V gene encodes CDR1 LNHDA and CDR2 SQIVND (reference sequence). The CDR3 DNA sequence: TGTGCCAGTAGTACGAGCCGGGACAGGGATAGCACAGATACGCAGTATTTT. Residues: CASSTSRDRDSTDTQYF.

This clone was found once. The chain recombines TRBV7-2 with TRBJ1-3, with TRBD1 matching 7 bases. The CDR3 runs 16 residues. The V gene end was trimmed by 1 base and the J gene end by 2 bases; junction bases not matched to a gene: 5. In germline, CDR1 is SGHTA, CDR2 FQGNSA. CDR3 loop: CASSLVRRGTGNTIYF. The CDR3 nucleotides are TGTGCCAGCAGCTTAGTTCGCAGGGGGACTGGAAACACCATATATTTT.

CDR3 in DNA: TGTGCCAGTAGTACGGGACAGCATAGGGACGAGCAGTACTTC. This encodes CASSTGQHRDEQYF. This sequence joins TRBV19 and TRBJ2-7; TRBD1 matches 7 bases. The CDR3 has 14 amino acids. The junction had 8 bases not matched to a gene; V was cut back by 4 bases and J by 5 bases. The V gene's germline CDR1 is LNHDA and CDR2 SQIVND (reference sequence).

The chain joins TRBV9 to TRBJ2-1, with TRBD2 matching over 10 bases. V shed 0 bases and J 5 bases; nucleotides not matched to a gene: 5. There are 16 residues in the CDR3. Germline CDR1 reads SGDLS; CDR2 reads YYNGEE. CDR3 in amino acids: CASSVASTSGDNEQFF. The CDR3 DNA follows: TGTGCCAGCAGCGTAGCTAGCACTAGCGGGGACAATGAGCAGTTCTTC.

This clone was detected many times. V usage is TRBV4-1 and J usage is TRBJ1-1; D may be TRBD1 (5 bases). The CDR3 has 15 amino acids. CDR1 and CDR2 (germline): MGHRA, YSYEKL. V lost 0 bases to trimming and J lost 4 bases, with 12 bases between them. CDR3 residues: CASSQETTVITEAFF. In DNA form, the CDR3 reads TGCGCCAGCAGCCAAGAGACGACAGTGATCACTGAAGCTTTCTTT.